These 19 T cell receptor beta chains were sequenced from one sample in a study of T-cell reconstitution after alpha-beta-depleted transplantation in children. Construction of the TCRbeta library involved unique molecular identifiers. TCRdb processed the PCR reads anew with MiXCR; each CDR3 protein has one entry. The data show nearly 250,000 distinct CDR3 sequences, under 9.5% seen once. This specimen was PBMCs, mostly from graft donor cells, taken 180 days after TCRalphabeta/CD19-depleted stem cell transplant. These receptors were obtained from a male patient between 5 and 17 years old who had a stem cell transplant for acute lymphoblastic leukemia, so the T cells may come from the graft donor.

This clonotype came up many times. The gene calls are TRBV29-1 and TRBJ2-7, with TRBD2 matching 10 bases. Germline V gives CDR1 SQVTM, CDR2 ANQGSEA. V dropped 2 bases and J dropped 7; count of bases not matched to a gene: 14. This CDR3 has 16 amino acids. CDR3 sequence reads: CSVETRQREGQGEQYF. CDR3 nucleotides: TGCAGCGTTGAAACTCGACAGCGGGAGGGCCAGGGAGAGCAGTACTTC.

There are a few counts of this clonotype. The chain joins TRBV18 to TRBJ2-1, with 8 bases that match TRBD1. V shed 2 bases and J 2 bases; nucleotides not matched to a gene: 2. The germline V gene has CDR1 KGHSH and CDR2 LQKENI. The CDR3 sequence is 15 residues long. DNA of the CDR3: TGTGCCAGCTCACCATTACAGGGGGCCTACAATGAGCAGTTCTTC. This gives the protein CASSPLQGAYNEQFF.

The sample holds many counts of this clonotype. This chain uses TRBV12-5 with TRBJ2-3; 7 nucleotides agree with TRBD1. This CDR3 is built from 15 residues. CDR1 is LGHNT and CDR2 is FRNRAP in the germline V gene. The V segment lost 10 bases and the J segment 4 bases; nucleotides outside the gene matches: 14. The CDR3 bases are TGTGCTAACGCCCCCCCGGACAGGATCGCAGATACGCAGTATTTT. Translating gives CANAPPDRIADTQYF.

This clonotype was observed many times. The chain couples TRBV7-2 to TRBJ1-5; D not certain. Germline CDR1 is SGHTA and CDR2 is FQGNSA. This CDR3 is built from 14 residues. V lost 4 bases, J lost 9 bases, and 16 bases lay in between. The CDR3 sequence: CASSSLRGAGPQHF. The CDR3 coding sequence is TGTGCCAGCAGCTCACTCCGGGGAGCAGGGCCCCAGCATTTT.

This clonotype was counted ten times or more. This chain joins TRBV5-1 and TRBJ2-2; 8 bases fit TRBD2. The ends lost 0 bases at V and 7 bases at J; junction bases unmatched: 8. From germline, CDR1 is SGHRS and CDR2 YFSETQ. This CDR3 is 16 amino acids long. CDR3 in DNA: TGCGCCAGCAGCTTGGCGGCTAGCGGGTACTACGGGGAGCTGTTTTTT. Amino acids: CASSLAASGYYGELFF.

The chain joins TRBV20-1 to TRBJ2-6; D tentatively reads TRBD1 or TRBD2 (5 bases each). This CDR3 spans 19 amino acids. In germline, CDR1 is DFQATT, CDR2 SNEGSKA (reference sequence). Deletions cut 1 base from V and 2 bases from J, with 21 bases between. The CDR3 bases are TGCAGTGCTAGAGGGGGATCCGGGACCTCCCCACCTGGGGCCAACGTCCTGACTTTC. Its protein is CSARGGSGTSPPGANVLTF.

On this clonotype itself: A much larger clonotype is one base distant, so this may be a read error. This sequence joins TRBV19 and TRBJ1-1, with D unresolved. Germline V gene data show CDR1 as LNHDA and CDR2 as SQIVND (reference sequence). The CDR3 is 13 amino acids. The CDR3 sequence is CASSGGENTQAFF. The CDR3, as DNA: TGTGCCAGTAGCGGAGGAGAGAACACTCAAGCTTTCTTT.

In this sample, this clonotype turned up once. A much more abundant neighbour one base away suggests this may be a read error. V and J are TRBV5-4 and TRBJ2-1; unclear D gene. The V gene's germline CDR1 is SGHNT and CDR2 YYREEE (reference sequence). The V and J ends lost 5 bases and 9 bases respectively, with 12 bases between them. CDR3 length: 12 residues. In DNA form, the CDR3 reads TGTGCCAGCAGAGGGCCGGTGGGTGAGCAGTTCTTC. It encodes CASRGPVGEQFF.

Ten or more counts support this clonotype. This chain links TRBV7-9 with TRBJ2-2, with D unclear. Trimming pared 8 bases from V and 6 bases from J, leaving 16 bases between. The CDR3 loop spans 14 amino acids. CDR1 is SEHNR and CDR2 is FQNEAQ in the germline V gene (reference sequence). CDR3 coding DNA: TGTGCCAGCCCCAGAAGGTCAAGGTCCGGGGAGCTGTTTTTT. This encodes CASPRRSRSGELFF.

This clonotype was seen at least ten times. The CDR3 protein is CASSLWPALGANVLTF. The CDR3 coding sequence is TGCGCCAGCAGCTTGTGGCCAGCTCTCGGGGCCAACGTCCTGACTTTC. The V and J genes are TRBV5-1 and TRBJ2-6; no clear D gene. CDR3 length equals 16 residues. With 1 base removed from V and 4 bases from J, the gap between germline ends came to 12 bases. The germline gives CDR1 SGHRS, CDR2 YFSETQ.

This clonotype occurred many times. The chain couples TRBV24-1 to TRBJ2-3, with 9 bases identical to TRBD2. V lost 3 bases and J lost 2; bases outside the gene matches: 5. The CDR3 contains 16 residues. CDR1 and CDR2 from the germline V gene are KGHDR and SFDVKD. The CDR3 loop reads CATSDPTSGYTDTQYF. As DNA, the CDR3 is TGTGCCACCAGTGATCCGACTAGCGGCTACACAGATACGCAGTATTTT.

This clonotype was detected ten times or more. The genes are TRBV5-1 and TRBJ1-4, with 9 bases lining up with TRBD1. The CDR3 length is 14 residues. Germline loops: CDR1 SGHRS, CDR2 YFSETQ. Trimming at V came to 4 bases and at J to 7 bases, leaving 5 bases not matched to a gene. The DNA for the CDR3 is TGCGCCAGCAGCACCGGACAGGGGAGTGAAAAACTGTTTTTT. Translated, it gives CASSTGQGSEKLFF.

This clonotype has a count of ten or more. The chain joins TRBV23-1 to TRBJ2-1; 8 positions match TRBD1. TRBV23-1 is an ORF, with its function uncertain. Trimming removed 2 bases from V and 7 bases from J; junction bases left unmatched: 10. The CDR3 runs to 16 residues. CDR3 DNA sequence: TGCGCCAGCAGTCAAATCTCACTGGACAGGGTGAATGAGCAGTTCTTC. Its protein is CASSQISLDRVNEQFF.

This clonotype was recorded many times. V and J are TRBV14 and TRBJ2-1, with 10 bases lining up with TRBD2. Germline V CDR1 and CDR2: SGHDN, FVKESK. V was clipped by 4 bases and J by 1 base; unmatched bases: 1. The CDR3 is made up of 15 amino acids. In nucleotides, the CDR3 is TGTGCCAGCAGCCCTAGCGGGAGATCCTACAATGAGCAGTTCTTC. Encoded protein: CASSPSGRSYNEQFF.

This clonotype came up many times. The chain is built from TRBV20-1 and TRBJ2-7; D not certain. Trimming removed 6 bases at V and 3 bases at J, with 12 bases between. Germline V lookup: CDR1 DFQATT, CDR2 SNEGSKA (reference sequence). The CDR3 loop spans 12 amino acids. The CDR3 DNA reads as TGCAGTGCATCCGGGCCGAGCTACGAGCAGTACTTC. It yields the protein CSASGPSYEQYF.

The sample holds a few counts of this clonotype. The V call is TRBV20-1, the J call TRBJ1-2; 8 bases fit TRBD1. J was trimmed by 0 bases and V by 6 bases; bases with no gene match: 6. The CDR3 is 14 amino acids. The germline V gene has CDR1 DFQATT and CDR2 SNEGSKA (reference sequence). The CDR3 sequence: CSAPTGEANYGYTF. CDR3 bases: TGCAGTGCGCCGACAGGGGAGGCTAACTATGGCTACACCTTC.

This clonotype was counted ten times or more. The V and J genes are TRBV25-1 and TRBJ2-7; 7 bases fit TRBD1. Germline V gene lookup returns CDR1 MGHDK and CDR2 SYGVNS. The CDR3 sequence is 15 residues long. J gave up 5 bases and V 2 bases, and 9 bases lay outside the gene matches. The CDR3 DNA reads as TGTGCCAGCAGTGAAAGGGACAGTTCAAAGGACGAGCAGTACTTC. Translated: CASSERDSSKDEQYF.

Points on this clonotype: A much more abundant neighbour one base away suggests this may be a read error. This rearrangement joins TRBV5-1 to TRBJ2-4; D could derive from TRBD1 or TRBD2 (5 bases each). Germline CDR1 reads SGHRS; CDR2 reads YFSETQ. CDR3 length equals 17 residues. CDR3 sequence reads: CASSLAGGRVTKNLQYF. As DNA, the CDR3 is TGCGCCAGCAGCTTGGCTGGGGGAAGGGTCACCAAAAACCTTCAGTACTTC.

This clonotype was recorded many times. CDR3 protein: CASSEGLNTGELFF. The CDR3 DNA reads TGCGCCAGCAGCGAGGGCCTGAACACCGGGGAGCTGTTTTTT. V usage is TRBV5-1 and J usage is TRBJ2-2; possible D gene TRBD2, 5 bases. This CDR3 is 14 amino acids long. The germline V gene has CDR1 SGHRS and CDR2 YFSETQ. V was clipped by 4 bases and J by 1 base, with 8 bases between them.